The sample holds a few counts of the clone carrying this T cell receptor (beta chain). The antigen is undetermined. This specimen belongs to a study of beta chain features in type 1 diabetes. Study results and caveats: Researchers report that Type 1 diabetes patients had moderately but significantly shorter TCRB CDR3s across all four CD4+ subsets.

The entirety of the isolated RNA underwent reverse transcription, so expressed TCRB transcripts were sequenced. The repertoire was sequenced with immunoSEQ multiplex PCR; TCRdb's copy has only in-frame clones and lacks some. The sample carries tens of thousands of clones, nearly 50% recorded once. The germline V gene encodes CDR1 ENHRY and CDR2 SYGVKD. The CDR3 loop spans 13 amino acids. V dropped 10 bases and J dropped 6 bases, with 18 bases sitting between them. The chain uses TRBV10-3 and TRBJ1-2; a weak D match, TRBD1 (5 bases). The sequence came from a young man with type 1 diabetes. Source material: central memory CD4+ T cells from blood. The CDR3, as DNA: TGTGCCACCTGGGTTGGCGGGGCGAATGGCTACACCTTC. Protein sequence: CATWVGGANGYTF.